This TCR beta chain is from a study of regulatory T cells in long-lasting Graves disease. Looking at the study overall: Graves' cases, newly diagnosed, had used antithyroid drugs under 3 months.

Germline V CDR1 and CDR2: MNHEY, SMNVEV (reference sequence). The CDR3 loop spans 13 amino acids. Trimming took off 1 base at V and 1 base at J, with 4 bases between the two ends. Investigators prepared the TCR beta libraries by applying iRepertoire HTBI primers and Arm-PCR of CDR3 regions. TCRdb used MiXCR to reprocess the multiplex PCR reads, holding one entry per CDR3 protein. Counted here are about 620,000 distinct CDR3 sequences, about 16% occurring once; the ten biggest clones make up 18%. This clonotype came up many times. Time point meaning: newly diagnosed GD, antithyroid drugs for less than 3 months. The TCR library was prepared using RNA isolated from PBMCs. This sample also appeared in a second study, on T cells in Graves' hyperthyroidism and ophthalmopathy.

V and J are TRBV27 and TRBJ1-1; no definite D call. The receptor's source is a woman in her twenties or thirties with Graves disease. Material: peripheral blood mononuclear cells (PBMCs), obtained at new diagnosis, from a patient treated with antithyroid drugs. The CDR3 sequence is CASSLWENTEAFF. In DNA form, the CDR3 reads TGTGCCAGCAGTTTATGGGAGAACACTGAAGCTTTCTTT.